This TCR beta chain was captured by sequencing in a study of blood T cells in healthy people across ages. Study as a whole: Template switching caught about one barcoded beta molecule for each two T cells. Study-wide findings and caveats: Naive CD4+ cell counts and diversity both ran higher in long-lived than in aged donors.

As to this clonotype: Antigen unknown.

Together with a sample-barcoded 5' primer, a J-beta primer mix was included in a second PCR lasting roughly 6 to 12 cycles. TCRdb re-called the 5' RACE reads through MiXCR, storing one row per CDR3 protein. The sample lists around 1,600,000 distinct CDR3 sequences; roughly 43% were seen once. The CDR3 consists of 13 residues. V lost 5 bases and J 3 bases, leaving 14 bases between the germline ends. The germline V gene encodes CDR1 DFQATT and CDR2 SNEGSKA (reference sequence). The chain employs TRBV20-1 and TRBJ2-7, with D perhaps being TRBD1 or TRBD2 (6 bases each). The specimen was blood. The sequence derives from a woman younger than 35 in good health. CDR3 in amino acids: CSADDKGGYEQYF. The CDR3 nucleotides are TGCAGTGCTGATGACAAGGGGGGCTACGAGCAGTACTTC.